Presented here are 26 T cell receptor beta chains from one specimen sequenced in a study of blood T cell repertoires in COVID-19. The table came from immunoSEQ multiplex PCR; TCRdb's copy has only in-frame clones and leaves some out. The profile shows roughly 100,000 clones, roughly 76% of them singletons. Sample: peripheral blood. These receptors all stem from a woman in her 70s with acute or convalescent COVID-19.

Written as DNA, the CDR3 is TGCGCCAGCAGCCAAGATCTGAGGGACAGGGGTGGCTCCTACGAGCAGTACTTC. Amino acid sequence: CASSQDLRDRGGSYEQYF. The chain uses TRBV4-1 and TRBJ2-7; TRBD1 aligns across 10 bases. The J segment lost 0 bases and the V segment lost 0 bases, leaving 8 bases of the junction unmatched. This CDR3 is built from 18 residues. The germline gives CDR1 MGHRA, CDR2 YSYEKL.

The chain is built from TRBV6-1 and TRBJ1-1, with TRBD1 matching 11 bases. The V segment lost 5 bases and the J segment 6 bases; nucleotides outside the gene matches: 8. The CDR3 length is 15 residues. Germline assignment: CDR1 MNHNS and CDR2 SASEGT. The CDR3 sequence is CASSRGQGAVAEAFF. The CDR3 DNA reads TGTGCCAGCAGTCGCGGACAGGGGGCTGTGGCTGAAGCTTTCTTT.

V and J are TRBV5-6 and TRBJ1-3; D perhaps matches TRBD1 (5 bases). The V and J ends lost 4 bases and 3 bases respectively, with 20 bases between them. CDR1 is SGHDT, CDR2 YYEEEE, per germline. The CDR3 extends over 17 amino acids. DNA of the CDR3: TGTGCCAGCAGCGCCCTACGGGGGACGAGGGTTGGAAACACCATATATTTT. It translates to CASSALRGTRVGNTIYF.

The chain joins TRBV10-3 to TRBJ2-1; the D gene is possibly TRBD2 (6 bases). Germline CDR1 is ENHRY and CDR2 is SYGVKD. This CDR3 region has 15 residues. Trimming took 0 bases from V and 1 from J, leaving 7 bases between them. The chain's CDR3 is CAISESGTSYNEQFF. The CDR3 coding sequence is TGTGCCATCAGTGAGTCCGGGACTTCCTACAATGAGCAGTTCTTC.

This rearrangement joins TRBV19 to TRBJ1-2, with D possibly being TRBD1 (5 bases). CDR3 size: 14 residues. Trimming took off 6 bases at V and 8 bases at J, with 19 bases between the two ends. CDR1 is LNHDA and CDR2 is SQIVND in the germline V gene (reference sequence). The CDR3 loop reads CASSPQGGAGGYTF. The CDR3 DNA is TGTGCCAGTAGCCCCCAGGGAGGGGCGGGAGGCTACACCTTC.

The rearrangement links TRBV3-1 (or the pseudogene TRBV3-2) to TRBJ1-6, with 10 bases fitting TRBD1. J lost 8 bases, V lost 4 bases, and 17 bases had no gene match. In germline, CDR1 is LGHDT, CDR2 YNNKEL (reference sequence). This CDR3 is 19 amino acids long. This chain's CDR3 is CASSRSESGQGPPDSPLHF. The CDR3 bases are TGTGCCAGCAGCCGATCCGAATCGGGACAGGGGCCACCAGATTCACCCCTCCACTTT.

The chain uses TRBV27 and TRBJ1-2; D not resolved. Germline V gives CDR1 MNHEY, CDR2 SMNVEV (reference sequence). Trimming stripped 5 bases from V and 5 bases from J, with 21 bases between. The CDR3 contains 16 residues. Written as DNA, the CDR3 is TGTGCCAGCAGTCTCCACCACTCACAGCACGTATATGGCTACACCTTC. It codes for CASSLHHSQHVYGYTF.

CDR3 region: CASSPPGGQSQNSYNEQFF. CDR3 bases: TGCGCCAGCAGCCCCCCTGGGGGCCAATCCCAAAACTCCTACAATGAGCAGTTCTTC. The chain joins TRBV4-3 to TRBJ2-1; tentative D call: TRBD1 (6 bases). V lost 4 bases, J lost 0 bases, and 22 bases lay in between. The CDR3 covers 19 residues. CDR1 LGHNA and CDR2 YSLEER come from the germline V gene.

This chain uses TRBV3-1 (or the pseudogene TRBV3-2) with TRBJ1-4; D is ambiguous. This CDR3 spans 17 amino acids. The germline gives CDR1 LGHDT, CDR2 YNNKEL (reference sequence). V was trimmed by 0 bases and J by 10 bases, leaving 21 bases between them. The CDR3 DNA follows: TGTGCCAGCAGCCAAGACGTCCCGACGACTAGGGCTGCAAAACTGTTTTTT. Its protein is CASSQDVPTTRAAKLFF.

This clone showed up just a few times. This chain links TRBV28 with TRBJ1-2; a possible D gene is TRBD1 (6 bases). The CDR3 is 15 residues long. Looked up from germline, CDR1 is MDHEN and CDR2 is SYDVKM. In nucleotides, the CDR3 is TGTGTCACAGCAGCCGGGCAGGGGAAAGGCTATGGCTACACCTTC. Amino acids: CVTAAGQGKGYGYTF.

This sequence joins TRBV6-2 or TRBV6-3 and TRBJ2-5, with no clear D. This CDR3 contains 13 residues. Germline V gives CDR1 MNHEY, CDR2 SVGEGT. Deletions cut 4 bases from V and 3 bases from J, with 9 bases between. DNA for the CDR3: TGTGCCAGCAGTTCGGCGGTAAAAGAGACCCAGTACTTC. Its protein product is CASSSAVKETQYF.

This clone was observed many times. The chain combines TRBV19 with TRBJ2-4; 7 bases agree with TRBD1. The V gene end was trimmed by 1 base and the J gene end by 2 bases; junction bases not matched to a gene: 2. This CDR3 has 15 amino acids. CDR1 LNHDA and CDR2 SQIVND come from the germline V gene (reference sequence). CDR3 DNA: TGTGCCAGTAGTATAGGACAGGGTCCCAAAAACATTCAGTACTTC. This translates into CASSIGQGPKNIQYF.

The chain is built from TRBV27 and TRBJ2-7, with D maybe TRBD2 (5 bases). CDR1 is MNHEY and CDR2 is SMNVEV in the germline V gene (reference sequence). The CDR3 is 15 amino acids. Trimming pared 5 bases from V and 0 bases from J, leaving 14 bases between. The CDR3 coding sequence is TGTGCCAGCAGTCCCGGACTTGCCAGCTCCTACGAGCAGTACTTC. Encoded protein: CASSPGLASSYEQYF.

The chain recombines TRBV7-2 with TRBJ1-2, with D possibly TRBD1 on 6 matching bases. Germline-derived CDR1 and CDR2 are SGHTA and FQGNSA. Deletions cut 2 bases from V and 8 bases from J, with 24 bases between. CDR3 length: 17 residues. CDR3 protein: CASSLNALTGAGEGYTF. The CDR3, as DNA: TGTGCCAGCAGCTTAAATGCTCTCACGGGGGCGGGAGAAGGCTACACCTTC.

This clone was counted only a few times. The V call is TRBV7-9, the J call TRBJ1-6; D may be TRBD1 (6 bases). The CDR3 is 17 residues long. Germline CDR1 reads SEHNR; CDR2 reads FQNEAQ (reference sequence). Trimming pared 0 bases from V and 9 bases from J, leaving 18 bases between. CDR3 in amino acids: CASSLARGGTSTSPLHF. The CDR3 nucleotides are TGTGCCAGCAGCTTAGCGCGGGGAGGGACATCCACTTCACCCCTCCACTTT.

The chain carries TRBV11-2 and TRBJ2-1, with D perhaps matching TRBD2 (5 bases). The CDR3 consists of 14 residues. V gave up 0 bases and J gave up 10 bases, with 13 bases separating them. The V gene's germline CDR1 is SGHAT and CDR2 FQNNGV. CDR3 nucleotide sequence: TGTGCCAGCAGCTTAGATCTAGCCAGCTCGGAGCAGTTCTTC. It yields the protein CASSLDLASSEQFF.

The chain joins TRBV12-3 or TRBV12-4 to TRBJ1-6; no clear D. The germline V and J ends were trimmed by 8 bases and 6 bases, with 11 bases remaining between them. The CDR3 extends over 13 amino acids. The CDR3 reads CASRTKANSPLHF. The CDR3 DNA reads TGTGCCAGCCGAACTAAGGCTAATTCACCCCTCCACTTT.

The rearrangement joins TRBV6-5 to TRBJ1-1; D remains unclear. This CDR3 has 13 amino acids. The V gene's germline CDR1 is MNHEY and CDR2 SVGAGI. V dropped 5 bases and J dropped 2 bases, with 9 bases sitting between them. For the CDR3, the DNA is TGTGCCAGCAGTACCCAGATTAACACTGAAGCTTTCTTT. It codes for CASSTQINTEAFF.

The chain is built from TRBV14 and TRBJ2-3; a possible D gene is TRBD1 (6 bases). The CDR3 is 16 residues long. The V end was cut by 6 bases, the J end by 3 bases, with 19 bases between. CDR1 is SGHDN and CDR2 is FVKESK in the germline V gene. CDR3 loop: CASSRRGRADTDTQYF. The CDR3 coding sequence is TGTGCCAGCAGTCGCAGGGGCAGGGCGGATACAGATACGCAGTATTTT.

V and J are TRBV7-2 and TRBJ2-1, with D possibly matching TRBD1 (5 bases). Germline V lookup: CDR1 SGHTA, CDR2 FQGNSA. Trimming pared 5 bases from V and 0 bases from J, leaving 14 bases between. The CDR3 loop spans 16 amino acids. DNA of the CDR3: TGTGCCAGCAGCCCCACAGGTTCCTTCTCCTACAATGAGCAGTTCTTC. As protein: CASSPTGSFSYNEQFF. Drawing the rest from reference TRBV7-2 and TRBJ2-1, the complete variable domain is GAGVSQSPSNKVTEKGKDVELRCDPISGHTALYWYRQSLGQGLEFLIYFQGNSAPDKSGLPSDRFSAERTGGSVSTLTIQRTQQEDSAVYLCASSPTGSFSYNEQFFGPGTRLTVL.

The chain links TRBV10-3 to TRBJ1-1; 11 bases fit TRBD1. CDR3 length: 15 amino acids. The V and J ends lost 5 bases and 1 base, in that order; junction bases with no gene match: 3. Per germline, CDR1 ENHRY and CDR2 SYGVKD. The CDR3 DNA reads TGTGCCATCAGTCGGGACAGGGGGAAGAACACTGAAGCTTTCTTT. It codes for CAISRDRGKNTEAFF.

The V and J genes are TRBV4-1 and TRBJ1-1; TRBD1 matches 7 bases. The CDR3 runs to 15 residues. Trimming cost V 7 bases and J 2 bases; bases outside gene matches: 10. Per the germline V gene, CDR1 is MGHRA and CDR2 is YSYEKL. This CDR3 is CASNPSTGKNTEAFF. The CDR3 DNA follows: TGCGCCAGCAACCCCTCGACAGGGAAAAACACTGAAGCTTTCTTT.

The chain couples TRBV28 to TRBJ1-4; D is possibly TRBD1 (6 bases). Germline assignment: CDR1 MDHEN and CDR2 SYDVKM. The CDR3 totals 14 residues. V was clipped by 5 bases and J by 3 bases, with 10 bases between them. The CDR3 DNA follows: TGTGCCAGCAGTCCTCGGACAGCTAATGAAAAACTGTTTTTT. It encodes CASSPRTANEKLFF.

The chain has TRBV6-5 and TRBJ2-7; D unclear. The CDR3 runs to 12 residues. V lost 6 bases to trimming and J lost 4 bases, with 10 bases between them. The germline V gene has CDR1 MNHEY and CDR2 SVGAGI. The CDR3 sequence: CASREQRYEQYF. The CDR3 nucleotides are TGTGCCAGCAGAGAGCAACGTTACGAGCAGTACTTC.

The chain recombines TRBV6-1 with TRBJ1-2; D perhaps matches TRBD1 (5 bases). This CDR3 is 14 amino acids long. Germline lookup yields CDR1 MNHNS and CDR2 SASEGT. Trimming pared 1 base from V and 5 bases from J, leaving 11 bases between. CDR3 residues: CASSEDTGLYGYTF. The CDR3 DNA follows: TGTGCCAGCAGTGAAGATACAGGATTATATGGCTACACCTTC.

CDR3 sequence (DNA): TGTGCCAGCAGCCAAGATCTGAGCAGCGGCTACGAGCAGTACTTC. Residues: CASSQDLSSGYEQYF. This rearrangement joins TRBV4-2 to TRBJ2-7, with D tentatively TRBD2 (5 bases). The CDR3 runs to 15 residues. Deletions cut 0 bases from V and 3 bases from J, with 12 bases between. Germline CDR1 LGHNA, CDR2 YNFKEQ.